These T cell receptor beta chains were read from a single sample in a study of PD-L1 blockade in urothelial cancer. Sequencing used immunoSEQ multiplex PCR; TCRdb keeps in-frame clones, though not all of them. The sample includes some 90,000 clones, roughly 90% of them seen just once. Sequenced material: PBMCs, taken around atezolizumab (anti-PD-L1) treatment. Receptors were obtained from an elderly woman with urothelial cancer. CDR3s include the opening cysteine and the closing phenylalanine or tryptophan.

V gene: TRBV5-1; CDR3 protein: CASSQARGRYTEAFF
V gene: TRBV28; CDR3 protein: CASSVPGLAGSSYEQYF
V gene: TRBV19; CDR3 protein: CASSRISGGTIQETQYF
V gene: TRBV9; CDR3 protein: CASSVGGTLNTGELFF
V gene: TRBV7-9; CDR3 protein: CASSSLAGGTAGTQYF
V gene: TRBV5-6; CDR3 protein: CASGGLNSYEQYF
V gene: TRBV19; CDR3 protein: CASSSTGQPNTIYF
V gene: TRBV6-1; CDR3 protein: CASRLGTGFKDEQFF
V gene: TRBV1; CDR3 protein: CTSSQVILKWSSGRCTDTQYF
V gene: TRBV10-1; CDR3 protein: CASTPALAGGGTQYF
V gene: TRBV27; CDR3 protein: CASKAREKLFF
V gene: TRBV9; CDR3 protein: CASSAGTGIGQPQHF
V gene: TRBV9; CDR3 protein: CASAIEGDQGETQYF